This TCR beta chain was recorded in a study of T cells in Graves' hyperthyroidism and ophthalmopathy. For the study at large: Before any treatment, at initial diagnosis, peripheral blood was collected. General study findings and limits: Stable hyperthyroidism and ophthalmopathy were separated using 13 V-J signatures. Clonotypes that were expanded in thyroid above 0.001 mostly appeared in blood too.

Regions amplified from RNA transcripts were the TCR beta CDR3 regions. TCR CDR3 regions were first amplified by RT-PCR with HTBI primers. TCRdb called the multiplex PCR reads again in MiXCR, with one record for every CDR3 protein. The table shows about 400,000 distinct CDR3 sequences, with roughly 15% occurring only once. This clonotype has more than one count but fewer than ten. Its antigen is not identified. In germline, CDR1 is MNHNS, CDR2 SASEGT. The CDR3 consists of 16 residues. The junction had 13 bases not matched to a gene; V was cut back by 6 bases and J by 4 bases. Uncontrolled infection, other autoimmune disease, pregnancy or lactation led to exclusion.

What was sequenced was blood. The chain has TRBV6-1 and TRBJ2-3; 7 bases map to TRBD1. This clonotype was sampled from a woman aged 55-75 years with Graves' ophthalmopathy. The CDR3 coding sequence is TGTGCCAGCAGCCGGAGCCGGGACAGAGAAGCAGATACGCAGTATTTT. Its translation is CASSRSRDREADTQYF.